Listed below are T cell receptor beta chains from one sample, sequenced in a study of cytomegalovirus exposure and HLA in healthy donors. TCRdb's copy holds only in-frame clones and misses some; the assay was immunoSEQ multiplex PCR. The sample yields approximately 270,000 clones, about 90% seen once. Input material: PBMCs. The receptors here all came from a woman aged 18-30 years in good health and CMV-seronegative. The CDR3 runs from the conserved cysteine through the conserved F or W. Each record gives: V gene, clone size, J gene, D gene, CDR3 DNA, CDR3 protein. The D gene is left open where the match is weak. For some rows the clone size is stated as once, few or many, or as a class when expanded; others skip it.

>TRBV4-3|.|TRBJ2-1|.
TGCGCCAGCAGCCAGGAAAACAGGGCGCATGAGCAGTTCTTC
CASSQENRAHEQFF
>TRBV9|.|TRBJ1-2|.
TGTGCCAGCAGCGTAGGGGTCGGGGGGACACCATCCTATGGCTACACCTTC
CASSVGVGGTPSYGYTF
>TRBV6-1|once|TRBJ1-5|.
TGTGCCAGCAAGCCGGGAGAGAGCTGGGGGGGGGCCCAGCATTTT
CASKPGESWGGAQHF
>TRBV7-9|.|TRBJ1-5|TRBD1
TGTGCCAGCAGCTCGACAGGGGGCAATCAGCCCCAGCATTTT
CASSSTGGNQPQHF
>TRBV2|.|TRBJ2-2|.
TGTGCCAGCAGTGGACAGTACACCGGGGAGCTGTTTTTT
CASSGQYTGELFF
>TRBV4-3|.|TRBJ1-1|.
TGCGCCAGCAGCCAGGAGGGGTTTACGAACACTGAAGCTTTCTTT
CASSQEGFTNTEAFF
>TRBV27|.|TRBJ2-4|.
TGTGCCAGCAGTTTCGGCGGCGGCAGGGATAGCTACAAAAACATTCAGTACTTC
CASSFGGGRDSYKNIQYF
>TRBV28|.|TRBJ2-4|.
TGTGCCAGCAGTTTAACATCGGGGTTCGGAAACATTCAGTACTTC
CASSLTSGFGNIQYF
>TRBV28|.|TRBJ1-4|.
TGTGCCAGCAGTTTATCCGGGTCTGAAAAACTGTTTTTT
CASSLSGSEKLFF
>TRBV10-3|once|TRBJ1-1|.
TGTGCCATCACTACCTCCCCAGGGTCTGAAGCTTTCTTT
CAITTSPGSEAFF
>TRBV27|.|TRBJ2-3|TRBD2
TGTGCCAGCAGTACCTTTAGCGGGGTGGGTACAGATACGCAGTATTTT
CASSTFSGVGTDTQYF
>TRBV2|.|TRBJ2-3|.
TGTGCCAGCAGTGACGGGGTTGGCACAGATACGCAGTATTTT
CASSDGVGTDTQYF
>TRBV6-5|few|TRBJ1-1|TRBD1
TGTGCCAGCAGGGGACAGGGGGCGGGGGACACTGAAGCTTTCTTT
CASRGQGAGDTEAFF
>TRBV2|.|TRBJ1-5|TRBD1
TGTGCCAGCAGTGAAGGGACAGGGGGCGTTTGGCAGCCCCAGCATTTT
CASSEGTGGVWQPQHF
>TRBV29-1|.|TRBJ1-1|TRBD1
TGCAGCGCGCTCACGACAGGGCACACTGAAGCTTTCTTT
CSALTTGHTEAFF
>TRBV9|.|TRBJ2-2|TRBD1
TGTGCCAGCAGCGTAGAGGGGGCTCTCACCGGGGAGCTGTTTTTT
CASSVEGALTGELFF
>TRBV25-1|.|TRBJ2-2|.
TGTGCCAGCAGTGAGAATATCCGGACTATTACTGGGGAGCTGTTTTTT
CASSENIRTITGELFF
>TRBV6-5|.|TRBJ1-2|.
TGTGCCAGCAGTTACACGGACAGCATCTATGGCTACACCTTC
CASSYTDSIYGYTF
>TRBV4-1|.|TRBJ1-2|.
TGCGCCAGCAGCCAAGATCCCTTCTATGGCTACACCTTC
CASSQDPFYGYTF
>TRBV6-5|few|TRBJ1-1|.
TGTGCCAGCAGTTACGGCGGGAACACTGAAGCTTTCTTT
CASSYGGNTEAFF
>TRBV9|.|TRBJ2-3|TRBD2
TGTGCCAGCAGCCCGGAGGTAGGGGTGGAGCGGGGGAGCACAGATACGCAGTATTTT
CASSPEVGVERGSTDTQYF
>TRBV15|.|TRBJ1-4|TRBD1
TGTGCCACCAGCACTAAGACAGGGCGGTTTGAAAAACTGTTTTTT
CATSTKTGRFEKLFF
>TRBV4-3|.|TRBJ2-7|.
TGCGCCAGCAGCCAAGATCCCCAGGCATCCTACGAGCAGTACTTC
CASSQDPQASYEQYF
>TRBV27|.|TRBJ2-5|TRBD1
TGTGCCAGCAGCCACCAGGGGGCGCGAGAGACCCAGTACTTC
CASSHQGARETQYF